A single sample is the source of the 21 T cell receptor beta chains below, sequenced in a study of cytomegalovirus exposure and HLA in healthy donors. Primers: 60 Vbeta forward and 13 Jbeta reverse. Clones were read by immunoSEQ multiplex PCR, and TCRdb kept only the in-frame ones, dropping some. Recorded for this sample: about 77,000 clones. The material sequenced was PBMCs. Source of these receptors: a man aged 50 to 59 in good health and CMV-seropositive.

J is TRBJ2-1 and V is TRBV9; no definite D call. The CDR3 runs to 14 residues. The germline V gene has CDR1 SGDLS and CDR2 YYNGEE. Between the trimmed V and J ends, which lost 1 base and 5 bases, there was a span of 10 bases. This CDR3 is CASSVLTADNEQFF. In DNA, the CDR3 is TGTGCCAGCAGCGTACTGACGGCGGACAATGAGCAGTTCTTC.

The chain recombines TRBV7-2 with TRBJ1-4, with D perhaps TRBD1 (5 bases). The CDR3 extends over 13 amino acids. Germline CDR1 SGHTA, CDR2 FQGNSA. V lost 5 bases to trimming and J lost 5 bases, with 9 bases between them. The CDR3 spells CASSPRQNEKLFF. The DNA of the CDR3 is TGTGCCAGCAGCCCACGACAGAATGAAAAACTGTTTTTT.

The chain uses TRBV5-4 and TRBJ2-5; D gene ambiguous. There are 14 residues in the CDR3. Germline CDR1 SGHNT, CDR2 YYREEE (reference sequence). For the CDR3, the DNA is TGTGGGCGGCACTCTCACCTGGACCAAGAGACCCAGTACTTC. Residues: CGRHSHLDQETQYF.

The chain combines TRBV27 with TRBJ1-1, with 7 bases matching TRBD1. CDR1 and CDR2 (germline): MNHEY, SMNVEV (reference sequence). CDR3 length: 14 amino acids. Trimming at V came to 4 bases and at J to 0 bases, leaving 2 bases not matched to a gene. CDR3 amino acids: CASSWDSLNTEAFF. The DNA of the CDR3 is TGTGCCAGCAGTTGGGACAGCCTGAACACTGAAGCTTTCTTT.

J is TRBJ1-1 and V is TRBV27; 8 bases are a match to TRBD1. CDR1 MNHEY and CDR2 SMNVEV come from the germline V gene (reference sequence). V trimming: 11 bases; J trimming: 7 bases; junction bases outside the gene matches: 6. This CDR3 is built from 11 residues. The chain's CDR3 is CAAHRGFEAFF. The CDR3 DNA follows: TGTGCCGCCCACAGGGGGTTTGAAGCTTTCTTT.

The V call is TRBV29-1, the J call TRBJ2-5; no firm D call. The CDR3 totals 13 residues. Germline V lookup: CDR1 SQVTM, CDR2 ANQGSEA. V lost 5 bases, J lost 4 bases, and 14 bases lay in between. CDR3 loop: CSVPGYSSETQYF. The CDR3 DNA sequence: TGCAGCGTTCCAGGTTATTCGTCAGAGACCCAGTACTTC.

This rearrangement joins TRBV9 to TRBJ2-5, with D hard to call. CDR3 length: 13 amino acids. Germline V gene lookup returns CDR1 SGDLS and CDR2 YYNGEE. Trimming cost V 2 bases and J 5 bases, with 10 bases left between them. DNA for the CDR3: TGTGCCAGCAGCGTTTCAAACATGGAGACCCAGTACTTC. This encodes CASSVSNMETQYF.

The genes are TRBV7-3 and TRBJ1-2; D call uncertain. Germline V gene lookup returns CDR1 SGHTA and CDR2 FQGTGA. This CDR3 has 15 residues. Trimming took off 3 bases at V and 3 bases at J, with 14 bases between the two ends. The CDR3 protein is CASSFTTREDYGYTF. The CDR3 nucleotides are TGTGCCAGCAGCTTTACGACGAGGGAAGACTATGGCTACACCTTC.

The chain carries TRBV10-1 and TRBJ2-5, with 9 positions matching TRBD2. This CDR3 is 15 amino acids long. J gave up 4 bases and V 3 bases, and 6 bases lay outside the gene matches. Germline V gene data show CDR1 as WNHNN and CDR2 as SYGVQD (reference sequence). This CDR3 reads CASSEGGGAAETQYF. DNA of the CDR3: TGCGCCAGCAGTGAAGGCGGGGGGGCCGCAGAGACCCAGTACTTC.

The CDR3, as DNA: TGTGCCAGCAGCCCCTGGCGGGAGAACACTGAAGCTTTCTTT. Translating gives CASSPWRENTEAFF. The rearrangement uses TRBV5-6 and TRBJ1-1, with D hard to call. The CDR3 has 14 residues. Germline V lookup: CDR1 SGHDT, CDR2 YYEEEE. Trimming pared 4 bases from V and 1 base from J, leaving 11 bases between.

This rearrangement joins TRBV7-2 to TRBJ2-2, with TRBD2 matching over 8 bases. The CDR3 covers 13 residues. The V and J ends lost 6 bases and 6 bases, in that order; junction bases with no gene match: 3. Germline CDR1 SGHTA, CDR2 FQGNSA. The chain's CDR3 is CASSPGGAGELFF. CDR3 nucleotides: TGTGCCAGCAGTCCCGGGGGGGCCGGGGAGCTGTTTTTT. Complete variable domain (other parts from reference TRBV7-2 and TRBJ2-2): GAGVSQSPSNKVTEKGKDVELRCDPISGHTALYWYRQSLGQGLEFLIYFQGNSAPDKSGLPSDRFSAERTGGSVSTLTIQRTQQEDSAVYLCASSPGGAGELFFGEGSRLTVL.

V usage is TRBV11-2 and J usage is TRBJ2-1; 13 bases match TRBD2. The trim removed 8 bases at V and 2 bases at J, leaving 3 bases unmatched. The CDR3 totals 15 residues. Germline CDR1 and CDR2: SGHAT and FQNNGV. CDR3 region: CASGLAGVAYNEQFF. The CDR3 region has the DNA TGTGCCAGCGGACTAGCGGGAGTTGCCTACAATGAGCAGTTCTTC.

J is TRBJ1-1 and V is TRBV4-2, with D possibly matching TRBD1 (5 bases). The CDR3 is 12 amino acids. Trimming pared 0 bases from V and 10 bases from J, leaving 9 bases between. Germline V lookup: CDR1 LGHNA, CDR2 YNFKEQ. CDR3 nucleotide sequence: TGTGCCAGCAGCCAAGAGGGAGGGGCAGCTTTCTTT. It yields the protein CASSQEGGAAFF.

The V and J genes are TRBV28 and TRBJ1-2; weak D call: TRBD1 (6 bases). CDR3 length equals 13 residues. Germline values: CDR1 MDHEN, CDR2 SYDVKM. Trimming took 5 bases from V and 8 from J, leaving 15 bases between them. The CDR3 DNA follows: TGTGCCAGCAGTCCAAATACAGGGAGCGGCTACACCTTC. Protein: CASSPNTGSGYTF.

The V and J genes are TRBV5-6 and TRBJ1-2, with D unclear. V was shortened by 3 bases and J by 8 bases, with 11 bases between the two germline ends. CDR1 SGHDT and CDR2 YYEEEE come from the germline V gene. This CDR3 region has 12 residues. The DNA for the CDR3 is TGTGCCAGCAGCTCGTTACCAGGCGGCTACACCTTC. This gives the protein CASSSLPGGYTF.

The rearrangement joins TRBV9 to TRBJ2-3; no definite D call. CDR1 and CDR2 from the germline V gene are SGDLS and YYNGEE. The germline V and J ends were trimmed by 0 bases and 0 bases, with 8 bases remaining between them. The CDR3 runs 15 residues. CDR3 region: CASSVEVLSTDTQYF. The DNA of the CDR3 is TGTGCCAGCAGCGTAGAAGTACTGAGCACAGATACGCAGTATTTT.

This chain connects TRBV6-5 to TRBJ2-1, with 9 bases fitting TRBD1. The length of the CDR3 is 15 residues. The ends lost 3 bases at V and 6 bases at J; junction bases unmatched: 6. CDR1 is MNHEY and CDR2 is SVGAGI in the germline V gene. CDR3 sequence (DNA): TGTGCCAGCAGTTATTCTAGACAGGGGGTCAATGAGCAGTTCTTC. This translates into CASSYSRQGVNEQFF.

The V gene is TRBV11-2, the J gene TRBJ2-3, with D possibly TRBD2 on 6 matching bases. Germline CDR1 and CDR2: SGHAT and FQNNGV. V lost 2 bases to trimming and J lost 6 bases, with 12 bases between them. The CDR3 is 14 amino acids. CDR3 sequence reads: CASSLTAGSDTQYF. The CDR3 DNA is TGTGCCAGCAGCTTAACGGCGGGATCCGATACGCAGTATTTT.

V is TRBV10-3 and J is TRBJ1-2; no definite D call. The CDR3 length is 13 residues. Germline loops: CDR1 ENHRY, CDR2 SYGVKD. Trimming shortened V by 0 bases and J by 6 bases, and 8 bases separated the two germline ends. Here the CDR3 DNA reads TGTGCCATCAGTGAGTCGACTTGGGATGGCTACACCTTC. Protein sequence: CAISESTWDGYTF.

The genes are TRBV5-4 and TRBJ2-3, with 7 positions matching TRBD1. This CDR3 comprises 14 residues. Germline CDR1 reads SGHNT; CDR2 reads YYREEE (reference sequence). V lost 4 bases to trimming and J lost 2 bases; unmatched junction nucleotides: 4. The CDR3 region is CASSTDRATDTQYF. CDR3 DNA: TGTGCCAGCAGCACAGACAGGGCCACAGATACGCAGTATTTT.

This chain uses TRBV7-2 with TRBJ1-5; D remains unclear. From germline, CDR1 is SGHTA and CDR2 FQGNSA. V lost 5 bases to trimming and J lost 7 bases, with 9 bases between them. This CDR3 is built from 12 residues. The CDR3 nucleotides read TGTGCCAGCAGCCCCCCGGGGCAGCCCCAGCATTTT. It is translated as CASSPPGQPQHF.